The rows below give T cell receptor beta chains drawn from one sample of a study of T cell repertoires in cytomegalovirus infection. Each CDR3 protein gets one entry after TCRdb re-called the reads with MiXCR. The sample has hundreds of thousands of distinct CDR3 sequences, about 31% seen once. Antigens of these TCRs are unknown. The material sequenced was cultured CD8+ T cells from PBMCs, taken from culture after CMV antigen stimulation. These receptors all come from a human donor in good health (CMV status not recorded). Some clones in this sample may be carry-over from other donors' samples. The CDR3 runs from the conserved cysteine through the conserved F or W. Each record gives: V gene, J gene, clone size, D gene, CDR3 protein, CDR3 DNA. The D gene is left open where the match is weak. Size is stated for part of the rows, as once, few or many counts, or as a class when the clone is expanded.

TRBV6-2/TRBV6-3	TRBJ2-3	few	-	CASSENRYGTDTQYF	TGTGCCAGCAGTGAGAACCGATACGGCACAGATACGCAGTATTTT
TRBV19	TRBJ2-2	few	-	CASSIPQGTNTGELFF	TGTGCCAGTAGTATCCCACAGGGGACTAACACCGGGGAGCTGTTTTTT
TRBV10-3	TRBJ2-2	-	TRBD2	CAIRIGTTTGELFF	TGTGCCATCAGAATCGGGACTACCACCGGGGAGCTGTTTTTT
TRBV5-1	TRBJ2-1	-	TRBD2	CASSLRAGDLDNEQFF	TGCGCCAGCAGCTTAAGAGCGGGGGACCTCGACAATGAGCAGTTCTTC
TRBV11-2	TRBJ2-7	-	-	CASSKRGTSLYSYEQYF	TGTGCCAGCAGCAAACGAGGAACAAGCCTGTACTCCTACGAGCAGTACTTC
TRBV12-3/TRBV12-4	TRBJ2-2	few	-	CASSWFPGTKAGELFF	TGTGCCAGCAGTTGGTTTCCAGGGACCAAGGCCGGGGAGCTGTTTTTT
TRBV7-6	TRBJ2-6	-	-	CASSYLLRALSSGANVLTF	TGTGCCAGCAGCTACCTCCTCCGGGCCCTAAGCTCTGGGGCCAACGTCCTGACTTTC
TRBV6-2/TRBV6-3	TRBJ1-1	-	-	CASISTEGGVTEAFF	TGTGCCAGCATCTCCACGGAGGGGGGGGTCACTGAAGCTTTCTTT
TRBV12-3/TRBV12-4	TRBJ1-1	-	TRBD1	CASSFRGRGANTEAFF	TGTGCCAGCAGTTTTAGGGGGCGCGGGGCCAACACTGAAGCTTTCTTT
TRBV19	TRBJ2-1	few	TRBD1	CASKGTVYNEQFF	TGTGCCAGTAAAGGGACAGTGTACAATGAGCAGTTCTTC
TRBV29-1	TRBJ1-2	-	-	CSAAARYDYTF	TGCAGCGCCGCGGCCCGGTATGACTACACCTTC
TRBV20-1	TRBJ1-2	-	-	CSATGRGYTF	TGCAGTGCTACGGGTCGGGGCTACACCTTC
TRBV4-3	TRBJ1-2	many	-	CASSQGTPVDYGYTF	TGCGCCAGCAGCCAAGGGACCCCGGTGGACTATGGCTACACCTTC
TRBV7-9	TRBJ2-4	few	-	CASIGPGSIQYF	TGTGCCAGCATCGGGCCGGGGAGCATTCAGTACTTC
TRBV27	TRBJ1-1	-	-	CASSLVAGITEAFF	TGTGCCAGCAGTTTAGTGGCAGGGATCACTGAAGCTTTCTTT
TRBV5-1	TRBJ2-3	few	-	CASSPEVVQYPTDTQYF	TGCGCCAGCAGCCCGGAGGTTGTACAGTACCCCACAGATACGCAGTATTTT
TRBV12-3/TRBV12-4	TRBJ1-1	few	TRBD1	CASTLQGSGTEAFF	TGTGCCAGCACCCTACAGGGGAGTGGCACTGAAGCTTTCTTT
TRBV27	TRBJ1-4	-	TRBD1	CASSSPGQGDEKLFF	TGTGCCAGCAGTTCACCGGGACAGGGGGACGAAAAACTGTTTTTT
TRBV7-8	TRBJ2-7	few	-	CASSLVPHLLNEQYF	TGTGCCAGCAGCTTAGTACCCCATCTTTTGAACGAGCAGTACTTC
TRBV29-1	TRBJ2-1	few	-	CSAGRQGVRNEQFF	TGCAGCGCCGGGAGGCAGGGGGTGAGGAATGAGCAGTTCTTC
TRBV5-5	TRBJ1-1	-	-	CATSRGTNTEAFF	TGTGCCACCAGCAGAGGGACGAACACTGAAGCTTTCTTT
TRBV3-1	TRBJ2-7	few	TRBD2	CASSPPGLAAYEQYF	TGTGCCAGCAGCCCACCGGGACTAGCGGCCTACGAGCAGTACTTC
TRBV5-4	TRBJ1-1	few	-	CASSLLLGTNTEAFF	TGTGCCAGCAGCTTGCTCCTAGGGACGAACACTGAAGCTTTCTTT
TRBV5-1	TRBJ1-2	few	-	CASAERGSNYGYTF	TGCGCCAGCGCTGAGCGGGGGTCCAACTATGGCTACACCTTC
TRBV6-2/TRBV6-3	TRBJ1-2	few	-	CASSSSRDGRPNYGYTF	TGTGCCAGCAGTTCATCCCGGGACGGAAGACCTAACTATGGCTACACCTTC
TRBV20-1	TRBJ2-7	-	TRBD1	CSARPPTGGFWDEQYF	TGCAGTGCTAGGCCCCCTACAGGGGGCTTCTGGGACGAGCAGTACTTC
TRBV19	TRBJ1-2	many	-	CASSYSRDTLSF	TGTGCCAGTAGCTACAGCCGGGACACCTTGTCGTTC
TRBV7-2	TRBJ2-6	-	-	CASSRLIRTGANVLTF	TGTGCCAGCAGCCGACTAATAAGAACCGGGGCCAACGTCCTGACTTTC
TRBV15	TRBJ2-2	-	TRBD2	CATSRDRAGGFNGELFF	TGTGCCACCAGCAGAGACCGCGCGGGGGGCTTTAACGGGGAGCTGTTTTTT
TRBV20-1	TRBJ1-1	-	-	CSASDPGTEAFF	TGCAGTGCTAGCGACCCGGGAACTGAAGCTTTCTTT
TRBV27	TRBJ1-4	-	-	CASSLDGGKLFF	TGTGCCAGCAGTTTGGACGGGGGAAAACTGTTTTTT
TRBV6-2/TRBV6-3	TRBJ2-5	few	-	CASSTFETQYF	TGTGCCAGCAGTACTTTTGAGACCCAGTACTTC
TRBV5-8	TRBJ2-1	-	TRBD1	CASSLYPGTGDNEQFF	TGTGCCAGCAGCTTGTACCCCGGGACAGGGGACAATGAGCAGTTCTTC
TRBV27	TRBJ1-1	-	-	CASSRGVTEAFF	TGTGCCAGCAGCCGGGGGGTAACTGAAGCTTTCTTT
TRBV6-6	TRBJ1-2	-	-	CASISGSGSGYTF	TGTGCCAGCATATCCGGGAGCGGTTCAGGCTACACCTTC
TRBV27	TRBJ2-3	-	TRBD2	CASSFLAGGPRGTDTQYF	TGTGCCAGCAGTTTTCTGGCGGGGGGGCCCCGGGGCACAGATACGCAGTATTTT
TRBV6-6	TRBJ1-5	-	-	CASSGPGPTLQPQHF	TGTGCCAGCAGTGGACCGGGACCGACCCTGCAGCCCCAGCATTTT
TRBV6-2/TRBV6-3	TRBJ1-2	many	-	CASSPGLDYGYTF	TGTGCCAGCAGCCCGGGGTTGGACTATGGCTACACCTTC
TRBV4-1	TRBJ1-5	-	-	CASSQVNSFGQPQHF	TGCGCCAGCAGCCAGGTCAACAGTTTCGGTCAGCCCCAGCATTTT
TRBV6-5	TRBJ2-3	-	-	CASIGDTDTQYF	TGTGCCAGCATTGGTGACACAGATACGCAGTATTTT
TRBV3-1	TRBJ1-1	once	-	CASSQVGSYRDAFF	TGTGCCAGCAGCCAAGTCGGATCGTATAGAGATGCTTTCTTT
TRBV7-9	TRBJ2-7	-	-	CASSDERGTRPYEQYF	TGTGCCAGCAGCGACGAGAGGGGGACAAGGCCCTACGAGCAGTACTTC
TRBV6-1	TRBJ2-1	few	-	CASSDYPSYNEQFF	TGTGCCAGCAGTGACTACCCCTCCTACAATGAGCAGTTCTTC
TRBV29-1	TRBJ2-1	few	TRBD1	CSAEQGKSSYNEQFF	TGCAGCGCTGAACAGGGGAAGAGCTCCTACAATGAGCAGTTCTTC
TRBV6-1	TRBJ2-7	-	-	CASSRRSGTGDSYEQYF	TGTGCCAGCAGTCGGAGATCCGGGACTGGGGACTCCTACGAGCAGTACTTC
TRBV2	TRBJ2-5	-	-	CASSEPGGRFETQYF	TGTGCCAGCAGTGAACCCGGGGGAAGATTCGAGACCCAGTACTTC
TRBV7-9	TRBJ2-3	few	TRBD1	CAKRGQLSTDTQYF	TGTGCCAAGAGGGGACAGCTTAGCACAGATACGCAGTATTTT
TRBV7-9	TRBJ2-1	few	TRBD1	CASSGTGTGVNDEQFF	TGTGCCAGCAGCGGAACCGGGACAGGGGTTAATGATGAGCAGTTCTTC
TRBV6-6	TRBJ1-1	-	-	CASKFEGLYTEAFF	TGTGCCAGCAAATTCGAGGGGCTGTACACTGAAGCTTTCTTT